Reported below is one T cell receptor beta chain. What it recognizes is unknown. The CDR3 consists of 15 residues. The germline V gene has CDR1 ENHRY and CDR2 SYGVKD. The V and J ends lost 0 bases and 4 bases, in that order; junction bases with no gene match: 1. The data were produced by immunoSEQ multiplex PCR, yet TCRdb's version contains in-frame clones alone and is incomplete. The sample comprises about 16,000 clones, almost 90% of which are singletons, and about 2.5% rests with the top ten. This sample is drawn from a study of T cell clonotyping in hematopoietic cell transplantation. Points from the study as a whole: After transplant, recipient diversity fell while pathologically expanded clonotypes grew through day 180.

The rearrangement joins TRBV10-3 to TRBJ1-4; 8 bases map to TRBD1. Material for sequencing was peripheral blood mononuclear cells. The receptor was isolated from a man aged 45-65 years in good health. Some clones in this sample may be carry-over from other donors' samples. The CDR3 spells CAISESDRGNEKLFF. The CDR3 nucleotides read TGTGCCATCAGTGAGTCCGACAGGGGTAATGAAAAACTGTTTTTT.